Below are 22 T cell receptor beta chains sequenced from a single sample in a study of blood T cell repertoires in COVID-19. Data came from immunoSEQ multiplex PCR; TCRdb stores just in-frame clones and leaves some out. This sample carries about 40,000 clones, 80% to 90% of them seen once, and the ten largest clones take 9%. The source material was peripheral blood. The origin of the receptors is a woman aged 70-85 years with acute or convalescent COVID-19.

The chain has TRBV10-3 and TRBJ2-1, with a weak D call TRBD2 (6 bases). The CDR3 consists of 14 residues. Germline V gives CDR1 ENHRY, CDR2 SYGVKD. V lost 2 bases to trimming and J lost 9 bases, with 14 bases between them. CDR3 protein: CAISELRLVGEQFF. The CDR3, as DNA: TGTGCCATCAGTGAGCTCCGACTAGTTGGTGAGCAGTTCTTC.

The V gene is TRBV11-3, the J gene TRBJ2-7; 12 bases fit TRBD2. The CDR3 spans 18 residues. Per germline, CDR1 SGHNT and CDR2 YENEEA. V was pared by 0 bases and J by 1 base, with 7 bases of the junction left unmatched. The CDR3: CASSLDRLAGGYSYEQYV. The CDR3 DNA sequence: TGTGCCAGCAGCTTAGATCGGCTAGCGGGAGGGTATTCCTACGAGCAGTACGTC.

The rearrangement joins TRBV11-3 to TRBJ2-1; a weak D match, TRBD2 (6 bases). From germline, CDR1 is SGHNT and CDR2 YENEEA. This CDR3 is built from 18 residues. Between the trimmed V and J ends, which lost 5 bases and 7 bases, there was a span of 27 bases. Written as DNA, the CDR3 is TGTGCCAGCAGCCTAACAGGCCTCCCCCCCGGGGGAAATAATGAGCAGTTCTTC. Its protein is CASSLTGLPPGGNNEQFF.

The CDR3 is CASSPQAPTGWTDYYGYTF. The CDR3 coding sequence is TGTGCCAGCTCACCCCAAGCCCCAACAGGATGGACAGACTACTATGGCTACACCTTC. The chain is built from TRBV18 and TRBJ1-2, with D tentatively TRBD1 (6 bases). The CDR3 runs to 19 residues. Germline V gene sequence: CDR1 KGHSH, CDR2 LQKENI. The V end lost 3 bases, the J end lost 3 bases, and 26 bases lay between the germline ends.

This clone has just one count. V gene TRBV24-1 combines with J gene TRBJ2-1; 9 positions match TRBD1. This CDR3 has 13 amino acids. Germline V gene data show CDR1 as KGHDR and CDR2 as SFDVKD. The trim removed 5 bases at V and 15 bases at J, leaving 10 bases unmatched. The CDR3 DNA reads TGTGCCACCAGTGTCCTATCGGGACAGGGCCTGTTCTTC. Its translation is CATSVLSGQGLFF.

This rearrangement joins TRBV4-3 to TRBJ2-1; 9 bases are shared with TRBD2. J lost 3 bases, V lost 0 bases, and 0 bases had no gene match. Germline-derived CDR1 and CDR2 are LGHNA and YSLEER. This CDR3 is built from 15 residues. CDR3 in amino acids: CASSQDSGSYNEQFF. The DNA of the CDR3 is TGCGCCAGCAGCCAAGATAGCGGGAGCTACAATGAGCAGTTCTTC.

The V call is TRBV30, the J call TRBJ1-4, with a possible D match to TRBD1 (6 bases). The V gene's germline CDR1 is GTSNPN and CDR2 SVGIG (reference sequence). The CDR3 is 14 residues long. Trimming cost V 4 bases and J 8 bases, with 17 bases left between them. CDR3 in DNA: TGTGCCTGGACCTTCGGACAGCCCATCGAAAAACTGTTTTTT. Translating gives CAWTFGQPIEKLFF.

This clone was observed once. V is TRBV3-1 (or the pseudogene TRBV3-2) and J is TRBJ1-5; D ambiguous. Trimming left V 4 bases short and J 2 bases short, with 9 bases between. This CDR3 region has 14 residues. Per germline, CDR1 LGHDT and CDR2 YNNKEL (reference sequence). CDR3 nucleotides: TGTGCCAGCAGCCCCACTCGGGGCAATCAGCCCCAGCATTTT. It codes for CASSPTRGNQPQHF.

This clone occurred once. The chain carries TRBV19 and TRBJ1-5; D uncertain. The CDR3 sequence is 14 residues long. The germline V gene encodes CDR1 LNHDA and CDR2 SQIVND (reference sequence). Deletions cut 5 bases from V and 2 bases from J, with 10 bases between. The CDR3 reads CASSRFGGNQPQHF. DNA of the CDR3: TGTGCCAGTAGTCGGTTCGGGGGCAATCAGCCCCAGCATTTT. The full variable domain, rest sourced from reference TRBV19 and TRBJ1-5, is DGGITQSPKYLFRKEGQNVTLSCEQNLNHDAMYWYRQDPGQGLRLIYYSQIVNDFQKGDIAEGYSVSREKKESFPLTVTSAQKNPTAFYLCASSRFGGNQPQHFGDGTRLSIL.

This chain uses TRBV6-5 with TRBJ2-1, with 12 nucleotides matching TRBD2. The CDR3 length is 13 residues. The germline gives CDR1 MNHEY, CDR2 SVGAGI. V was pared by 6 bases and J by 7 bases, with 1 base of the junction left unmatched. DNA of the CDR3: TGTGCCAGCAGCCTAGCGGGAGGGAATGAGCAGTTCTTC. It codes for CASSLAGGNEQFF.

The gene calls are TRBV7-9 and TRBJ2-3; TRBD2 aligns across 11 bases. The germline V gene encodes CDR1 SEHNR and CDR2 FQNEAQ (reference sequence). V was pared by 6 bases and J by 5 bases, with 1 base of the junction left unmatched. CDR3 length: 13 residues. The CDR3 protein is CASRLAGGDTQYF. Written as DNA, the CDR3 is TGTGCCAGCAGGCTAGCGGGAGGAGATACGCAGTATTTT.

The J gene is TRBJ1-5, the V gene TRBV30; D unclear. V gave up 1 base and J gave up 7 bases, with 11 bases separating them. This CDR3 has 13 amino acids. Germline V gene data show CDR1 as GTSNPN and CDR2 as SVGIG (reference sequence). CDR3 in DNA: TGTGCCTGGAGTGGCGGGTTGGGGCAGCCCCAGCATTTT. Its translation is CAWSGGLGQPQHF.

The CDR3 DNA reads TGTGCCAGCAGACAGGGGTTCTTAATAGCTAATGAAAAACTGTTTTTT. Protein: CASRQGFLIANEKLFF. This sequence joins TRBV7-8 and TRBJ1-4; 7 bases are shared with TRBD1. The germline V gene encodes CDR1 SGHVS and CDR2 FQNEAQ. J was trimmed by 3 bases and V by 6 bases; bases with no gene match: 10. CDR3 length: 16 amino acids.

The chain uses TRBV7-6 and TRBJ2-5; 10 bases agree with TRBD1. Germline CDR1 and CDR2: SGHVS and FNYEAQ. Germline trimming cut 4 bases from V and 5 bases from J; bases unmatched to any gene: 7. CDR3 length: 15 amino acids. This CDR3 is CASSSWTGGQETQYF. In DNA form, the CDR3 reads TGTGCCAGCAGCTCCTGGACAGGGGGGCAGGAGACCCAGTACTTC.

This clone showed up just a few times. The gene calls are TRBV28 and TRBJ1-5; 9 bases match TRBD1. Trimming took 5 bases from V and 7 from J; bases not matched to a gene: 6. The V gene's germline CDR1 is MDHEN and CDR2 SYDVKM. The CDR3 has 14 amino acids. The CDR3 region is CASSDTGGRQPQHF. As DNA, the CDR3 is TGTGCCAGCAGTGATACAGGGGGCCGGCAGCCCCAGCATTTT.

Written as DNA, the CDR3 is TGTGCCAGCAGCTTAGGGGGACAGGTCTATGGCTACACCTTC. The encoded protein is CASSLGGQVYGYTF. The V call is TRBV7-2, the J call TRBJ1-2, with 8 bases identical to TRBD1. The CDR3 extends over 14 amino acids. In germline, CDR1 is SGHTA, CDR2 FQGNSA. The J segment lost 4 bases and the V segment lost 1 base, leaving 2 bases of the junction unmatched.

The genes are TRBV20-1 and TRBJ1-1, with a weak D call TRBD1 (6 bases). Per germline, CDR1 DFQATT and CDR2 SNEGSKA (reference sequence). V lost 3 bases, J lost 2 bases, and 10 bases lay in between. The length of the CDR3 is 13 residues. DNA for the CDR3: TGCAGTGCTAGTCAGGGGAGTAACACTGAAGCTTTCTTT. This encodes CSASQGSNTEAFF.

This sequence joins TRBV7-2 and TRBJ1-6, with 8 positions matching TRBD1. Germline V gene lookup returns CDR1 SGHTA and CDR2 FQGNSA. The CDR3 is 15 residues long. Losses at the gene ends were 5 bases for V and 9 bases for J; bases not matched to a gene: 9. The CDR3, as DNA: TGTGCCAGCAGCCCACAGGGGGGGCAGGGTTCACCCCTCCACTTT. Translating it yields CASSPQGGQGSPLHF.

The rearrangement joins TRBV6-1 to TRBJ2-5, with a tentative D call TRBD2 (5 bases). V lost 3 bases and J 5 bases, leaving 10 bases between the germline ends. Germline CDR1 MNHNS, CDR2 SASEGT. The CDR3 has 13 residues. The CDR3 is CASSEAEVETQYF. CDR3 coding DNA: TGTGCCAGCAGTGAGGCGGAGGTGGAGACCCAGTACTTC.

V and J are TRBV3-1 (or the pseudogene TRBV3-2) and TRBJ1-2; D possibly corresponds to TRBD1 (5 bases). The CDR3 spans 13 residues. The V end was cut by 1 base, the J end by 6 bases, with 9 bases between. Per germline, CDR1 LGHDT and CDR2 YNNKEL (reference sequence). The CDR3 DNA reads TGTGCCAGCAGCCAAGGGAGGGGCAATGGCTACACCTTC. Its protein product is CASSQGRGNGYTF.

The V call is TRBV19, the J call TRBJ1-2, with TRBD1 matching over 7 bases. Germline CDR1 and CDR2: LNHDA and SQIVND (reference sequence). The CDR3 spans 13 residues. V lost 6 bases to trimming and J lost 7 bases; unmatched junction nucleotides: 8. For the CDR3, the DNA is TGTGCCAGTAGCCGACAGGGTAGGGGTGGCTACACCTTC. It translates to CASSRQGRGGYTF.

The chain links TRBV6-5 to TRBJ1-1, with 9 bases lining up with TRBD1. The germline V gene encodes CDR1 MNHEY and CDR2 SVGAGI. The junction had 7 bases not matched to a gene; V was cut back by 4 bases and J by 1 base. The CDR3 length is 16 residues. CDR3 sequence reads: CASSFLTGGENTEAFF. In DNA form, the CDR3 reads TGTGCCAGCAGTTTCTTGACAGGGGGTGAGAACACTGAAGCTTTCTTT.